Listed here are 5 T cell receptor beta chains from one sample, sequenced in a study of cytomegalovirus exposure and HLA in healthy donors. The primer mix had 60 Vbeta and 13 Jbeta primers. Only in-frame clones appear in the TCRdb table, and some are missing; sequencing was by immunoSEQ multiplex PCR. With tens of thousands of clones in the sample, the ten largest clones hold about 3.8%. Sequenced sample: PBMCs. These receptors were taken from a female donor in good health and CMV-seropositive.

The chain uses TRBV9 and TRBJ1-2, with TRBD1 matching over 7 bases. Looked up from germline, CDR1 is SGDLS and CDR2 is YYNGEE. This CDR3 is 12 amino acids long. Trimming at V came to 3 bases and at J to 8 bases, leaving 4 bases not matched to a gene. Written as DNA, the CDR3 is TGTGCCAGCAGCGGCACAGGGGCCGGCTACACCTTC. Translation gives CASSGTGAGYTF.

The chain recombines TRBV18 with TRBJ2-3; TRBD2 might be the D (5 bases). This CDR3 is 16 amino acids long. V was cut by 6 bases and J by 4 bases, with 20 bases left in between. The germline gives CDR1 KGHSH, CDR2 LQKENI. DNA for the CDR3: TGTGCCAGCTCCCCCTCGTCAGCCCTCGGGGCAGATACGCAGTATTTT. Amino acids: CASSPSSALGADTQYF.

The J gene is TRBJ2-1, the V gene TRBV7-6; D is ambiguous. CDR1 SGHVS and CDR2 FNYEAQ come from the germline V gene. The CDR3 extends over 12 amino acids. With 1 base removed from V and 7 bases from J, the gap between germline ends came to 5 bases. The CDR3, as DNA: TGTGCCAGCAGCTTAGTACTAAATGAGCAGTTCTTC. It specifies CASSLVLNEQFF.

J is TRBJ1-5 and V is TRBV5-8; no reliable D call. The CDR3 has 16 residues. Trimming cost V 2 bases and J 2 bases, with 14 bases left between them. Germline V gene data show CDR1 as SGHTS and CDR2 as YDEGEE. The CDR3 here is CASSLSRFVGNQPQHF. The DNA of the CDR3 is TGTGCCAGCAGCTTAAGTCGGTTCGTCGGCAATCAGCCCCAGCATTTT.

This chain joins TRBV6-5 and TRBJ1-3; 7 nucleotides align to TRBD1. Germline V gene lookup returns CDR1 MNHEY and CDR2 SVGAGI. The CDR3 sequence is 15 residues long. V lost 6 bases to trimming and J lost 4 bases; unmatched junction nucleotides: 9. The CDR3 here is CASRPQGVTGNTIYF. In nucleotides, the CDR3 is TGTGCCAGCAGGCCCCAGGGGGTTACCGGAAACACCATATATTTT.